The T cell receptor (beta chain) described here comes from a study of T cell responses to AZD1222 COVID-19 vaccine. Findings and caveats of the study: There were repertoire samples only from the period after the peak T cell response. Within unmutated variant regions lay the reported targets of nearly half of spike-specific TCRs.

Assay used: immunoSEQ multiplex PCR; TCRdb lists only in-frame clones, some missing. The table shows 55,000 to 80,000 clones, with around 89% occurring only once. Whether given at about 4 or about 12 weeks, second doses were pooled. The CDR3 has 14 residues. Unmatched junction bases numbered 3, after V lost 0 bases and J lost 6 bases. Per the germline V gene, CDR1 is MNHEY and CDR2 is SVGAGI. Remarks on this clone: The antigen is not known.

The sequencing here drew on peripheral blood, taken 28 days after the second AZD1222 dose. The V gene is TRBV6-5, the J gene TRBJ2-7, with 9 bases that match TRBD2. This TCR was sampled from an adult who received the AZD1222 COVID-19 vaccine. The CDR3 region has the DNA TGTGCCAGCAGTTACTCAAGGACTAGCGTCGAGCAGTACTTC. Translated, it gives CASSYSRTSVEQYF.